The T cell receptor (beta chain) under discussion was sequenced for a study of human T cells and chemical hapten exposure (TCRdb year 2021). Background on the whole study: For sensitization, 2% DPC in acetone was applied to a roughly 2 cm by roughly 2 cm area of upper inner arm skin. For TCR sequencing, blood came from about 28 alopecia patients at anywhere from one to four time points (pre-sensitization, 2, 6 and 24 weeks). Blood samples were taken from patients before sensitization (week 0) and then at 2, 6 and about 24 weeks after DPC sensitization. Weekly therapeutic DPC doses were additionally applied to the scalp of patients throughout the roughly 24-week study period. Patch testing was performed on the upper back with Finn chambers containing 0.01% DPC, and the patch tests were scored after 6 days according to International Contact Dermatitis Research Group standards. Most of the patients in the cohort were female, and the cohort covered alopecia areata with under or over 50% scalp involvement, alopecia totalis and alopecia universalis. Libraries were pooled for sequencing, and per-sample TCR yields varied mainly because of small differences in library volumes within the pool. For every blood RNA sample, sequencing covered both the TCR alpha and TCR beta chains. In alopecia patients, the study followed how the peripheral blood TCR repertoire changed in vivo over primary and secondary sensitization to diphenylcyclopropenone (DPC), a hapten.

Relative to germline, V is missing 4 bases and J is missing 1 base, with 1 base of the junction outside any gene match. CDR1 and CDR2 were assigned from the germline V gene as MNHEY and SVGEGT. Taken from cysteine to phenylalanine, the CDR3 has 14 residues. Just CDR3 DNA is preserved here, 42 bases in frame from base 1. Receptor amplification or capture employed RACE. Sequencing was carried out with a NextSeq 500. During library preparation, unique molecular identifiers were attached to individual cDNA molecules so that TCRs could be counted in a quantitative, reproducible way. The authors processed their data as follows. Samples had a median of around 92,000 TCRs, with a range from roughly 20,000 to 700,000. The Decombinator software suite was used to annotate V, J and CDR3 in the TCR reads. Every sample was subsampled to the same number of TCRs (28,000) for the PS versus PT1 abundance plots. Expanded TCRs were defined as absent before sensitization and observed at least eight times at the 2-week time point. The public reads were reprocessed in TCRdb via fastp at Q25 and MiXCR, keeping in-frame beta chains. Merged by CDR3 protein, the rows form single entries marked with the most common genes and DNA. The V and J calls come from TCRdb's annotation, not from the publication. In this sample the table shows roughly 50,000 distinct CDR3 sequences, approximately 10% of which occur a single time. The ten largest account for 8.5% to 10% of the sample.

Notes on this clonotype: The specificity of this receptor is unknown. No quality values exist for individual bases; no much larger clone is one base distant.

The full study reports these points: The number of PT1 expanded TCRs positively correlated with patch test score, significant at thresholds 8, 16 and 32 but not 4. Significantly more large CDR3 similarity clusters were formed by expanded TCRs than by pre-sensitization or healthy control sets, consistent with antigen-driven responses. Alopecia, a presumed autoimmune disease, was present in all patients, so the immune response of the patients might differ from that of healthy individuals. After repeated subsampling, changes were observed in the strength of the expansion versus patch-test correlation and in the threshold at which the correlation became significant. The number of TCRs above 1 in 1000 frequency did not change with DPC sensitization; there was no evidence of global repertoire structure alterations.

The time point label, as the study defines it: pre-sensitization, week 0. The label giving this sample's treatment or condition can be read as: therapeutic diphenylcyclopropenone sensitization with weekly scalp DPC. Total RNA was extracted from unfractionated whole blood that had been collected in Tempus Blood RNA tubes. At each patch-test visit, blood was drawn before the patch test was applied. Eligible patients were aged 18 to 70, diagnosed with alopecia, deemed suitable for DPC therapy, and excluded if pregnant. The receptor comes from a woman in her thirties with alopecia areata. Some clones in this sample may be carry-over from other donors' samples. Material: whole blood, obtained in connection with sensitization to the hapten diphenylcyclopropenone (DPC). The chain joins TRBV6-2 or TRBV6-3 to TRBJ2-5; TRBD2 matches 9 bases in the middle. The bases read TGTGCCAGCAGTTTTAGCGGGGGCCAAGAGACCCAGTACTTC. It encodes CASSFSGGQETQYF.